This section outlines one T cell receptor beta chain sequence together with its context. Sequencing was performed with immunoSEQ multiplex PCR; in TCRdb, only in-frame clones are kept and a portion is missing. Of approximately 300,000 clones in the sample, 88% were seen once. Unmatched junction bases numbered 6, after V lost 4 bases and J lost 0 bases. The CDR3 is 15 residues long. In germline, CDR1 is SGHNT, CDR2 YYREEE (reference sequence). This entry belongs to a study of blood T cell repertoires in COVID-19. The sequence derives from a woman aged 25 to 45 with COVID-19, enrolled during active disease. The chain is built from TRBV5-4 and TRBJ2-7; TRBD1 agrees at 8 bases. Input material: peripheral blood. The CDR3 bases are TGTGCCAGCAGCGCCCGGGACAGGAGCTCCTACGAGCAGTACTTC. This codes for CASSARDRSSYEQYF.